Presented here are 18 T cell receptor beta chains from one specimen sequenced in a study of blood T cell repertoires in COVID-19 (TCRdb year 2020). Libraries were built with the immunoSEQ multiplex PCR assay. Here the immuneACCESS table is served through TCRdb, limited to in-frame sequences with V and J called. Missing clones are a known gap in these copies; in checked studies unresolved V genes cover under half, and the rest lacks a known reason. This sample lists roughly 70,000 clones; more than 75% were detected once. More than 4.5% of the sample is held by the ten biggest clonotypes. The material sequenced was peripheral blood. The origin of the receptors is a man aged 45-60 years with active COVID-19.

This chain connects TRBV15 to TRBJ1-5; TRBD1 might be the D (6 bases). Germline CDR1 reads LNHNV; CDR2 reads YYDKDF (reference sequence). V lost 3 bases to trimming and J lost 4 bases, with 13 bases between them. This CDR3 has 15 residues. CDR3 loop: CATSRAPGVNQPQHF. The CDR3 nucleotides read TGTGCCACCAGCAGGGCCCCAGGGGTAAATCAGCCCCAGCATTTT.

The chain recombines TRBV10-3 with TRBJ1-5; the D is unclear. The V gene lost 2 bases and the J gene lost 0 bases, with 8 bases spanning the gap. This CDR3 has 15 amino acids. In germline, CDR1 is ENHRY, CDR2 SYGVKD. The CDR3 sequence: CAISERGISNQPQHF. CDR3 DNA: TGTGCCATCAGTGAGAGAGGAATTAGCAATCAGCCCCAGCATTTT.

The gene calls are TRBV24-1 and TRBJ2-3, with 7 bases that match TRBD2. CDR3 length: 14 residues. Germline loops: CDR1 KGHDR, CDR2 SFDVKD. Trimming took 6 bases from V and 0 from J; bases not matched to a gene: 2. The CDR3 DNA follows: TGTGCCACCAGTTTGCGGGGGAGCACAGATACGCAGTATTTT. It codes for CATSLRGSTDTQYF.

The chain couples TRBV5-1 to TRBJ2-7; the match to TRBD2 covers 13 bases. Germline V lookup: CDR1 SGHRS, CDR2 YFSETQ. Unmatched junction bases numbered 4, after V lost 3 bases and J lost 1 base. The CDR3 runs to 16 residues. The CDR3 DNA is TGCGCCAGCAGCTCGGGACTAGCGGGATCTTCCTACGAGCAGTACTTC. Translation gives CASSSGLAGSSYEQYF. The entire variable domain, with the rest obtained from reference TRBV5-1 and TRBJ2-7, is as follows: KAGVTQTPRYLIKTRGQQVTLSCSPISGHRSVSWYQQTPGQGLQFLFEYFSETQRNKGNFPGRFSGRQFSNSRSEMNVSTLELGDSALYLCASSSGLAGSSYEQYFGPGTRLTVT.

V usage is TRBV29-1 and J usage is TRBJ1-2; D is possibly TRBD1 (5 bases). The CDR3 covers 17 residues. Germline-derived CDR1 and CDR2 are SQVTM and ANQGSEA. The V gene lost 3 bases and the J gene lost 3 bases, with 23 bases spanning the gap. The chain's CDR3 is CSVEPDMVQRIDYGYTF. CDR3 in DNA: TGCAGCGTTGAGCCGGACATGGTACAGCGAATTGACTATGGCTACACCTTC.

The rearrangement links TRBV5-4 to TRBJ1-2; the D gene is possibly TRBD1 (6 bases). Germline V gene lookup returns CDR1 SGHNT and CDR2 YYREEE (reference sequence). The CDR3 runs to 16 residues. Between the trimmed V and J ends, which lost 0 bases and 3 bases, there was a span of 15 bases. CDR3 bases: TGTGCCAGCAGCTTGGGGGCCGGGACACCTGACTATGGCTACACCTTC. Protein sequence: CASSLGAGTPDYGYTF.

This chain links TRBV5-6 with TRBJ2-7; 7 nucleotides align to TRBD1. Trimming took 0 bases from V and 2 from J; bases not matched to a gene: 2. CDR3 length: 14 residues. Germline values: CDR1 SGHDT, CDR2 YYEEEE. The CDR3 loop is CASSLDRGAYEQYF. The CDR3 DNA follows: TGTGCCAGCAGCTTGGACAGGGGAGCCTACGAGCAGTACTTC.

This chain's CDR3 is CASSYESSGLTGELFF. In DNA, the CDR3 is TGTGCCAGCAGCTATGAAAGTAGCGGTCTTACCGGGGAGCTGTTTTTT. This chain connects TRBV7-3 to TRBJ2-2; D is possibly TRBD2 (6 bases). The CDR3 is 16 amino acids. V lost 4 bases, J lost 5 bases, and 17 bases lay in between. In germline, CDR1 is SGHTA, CDR2 FQGTGA.

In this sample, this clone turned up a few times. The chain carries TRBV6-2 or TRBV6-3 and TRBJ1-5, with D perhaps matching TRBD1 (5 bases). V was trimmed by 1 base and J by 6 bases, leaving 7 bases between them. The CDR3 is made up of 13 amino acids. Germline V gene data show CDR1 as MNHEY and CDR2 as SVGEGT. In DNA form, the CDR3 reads TGTGCCAGCAGTTACTGGGGGGGTCAGCCCCAGCATTTT. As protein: CASSYWGGQPQHF.

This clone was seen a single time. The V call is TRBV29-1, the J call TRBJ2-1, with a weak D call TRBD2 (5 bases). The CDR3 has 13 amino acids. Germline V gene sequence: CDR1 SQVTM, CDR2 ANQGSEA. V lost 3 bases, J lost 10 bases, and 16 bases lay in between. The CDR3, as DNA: TGCAGCGTTGAGAGGGCGAGGGCTTCCGAGCAGTTCTTC. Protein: CSVERARASEQFF.

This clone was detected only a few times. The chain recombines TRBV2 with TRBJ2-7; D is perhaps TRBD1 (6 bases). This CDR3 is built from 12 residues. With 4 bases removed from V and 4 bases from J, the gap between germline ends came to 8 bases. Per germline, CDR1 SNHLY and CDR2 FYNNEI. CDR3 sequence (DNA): TGTGCCAGCAGTGTACAGGGTTACGAGCAGTACTTC. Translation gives CASSVQGYEQYF.

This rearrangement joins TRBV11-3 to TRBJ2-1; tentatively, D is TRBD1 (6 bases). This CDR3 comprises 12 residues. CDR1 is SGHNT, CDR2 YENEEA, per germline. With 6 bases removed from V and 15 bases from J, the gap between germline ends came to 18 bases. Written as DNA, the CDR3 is TGTGCCAGCAGTCCACCCTCAGGGGTCCCGTTCTTC. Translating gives CASSPPSGVPFF.

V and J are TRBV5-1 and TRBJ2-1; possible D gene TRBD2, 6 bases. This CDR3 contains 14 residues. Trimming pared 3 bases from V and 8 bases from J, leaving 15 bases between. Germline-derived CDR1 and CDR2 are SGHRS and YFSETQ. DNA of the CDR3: TGCGCCAGCAGCTGGACTAACCCATCGGATGAGCAGTTCTTC. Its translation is CASSWTNPSDEQFF.

The CDR3: CASSPKSNTGANEKLFF. CDR3 nucleotides: TGTGCCAGCAGCCCTAAAAGCAACACGGGAGCTAATGAAAAACTGTTTTTT. The chain recombines TRBV9 with TRBJ1-4; D ambiguous. The germline V gene has CDR1 SGDLS and CDR2 YYNGEE. The V and J ends lost 4 bases and 3 bases respectively, with 19 bases between them. This CDR3 is built from 17 residues.

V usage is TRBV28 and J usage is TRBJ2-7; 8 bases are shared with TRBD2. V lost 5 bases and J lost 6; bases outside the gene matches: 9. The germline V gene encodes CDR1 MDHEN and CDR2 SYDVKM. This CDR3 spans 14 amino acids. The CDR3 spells CASSIAGISAEQYF. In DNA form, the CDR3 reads TGTGCCAGCAGTATAGCGGGGATTTCAGCCGAGCAGTACTTC.

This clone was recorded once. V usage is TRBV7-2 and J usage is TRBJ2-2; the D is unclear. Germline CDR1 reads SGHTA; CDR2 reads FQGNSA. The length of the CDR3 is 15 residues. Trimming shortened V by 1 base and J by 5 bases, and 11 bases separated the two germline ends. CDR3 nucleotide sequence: TGTGCCAGCAGCTTAGAGGCTAGTTTTACCGGGGAGCTGTTTTTT. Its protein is CASSLEASFTGELFF.

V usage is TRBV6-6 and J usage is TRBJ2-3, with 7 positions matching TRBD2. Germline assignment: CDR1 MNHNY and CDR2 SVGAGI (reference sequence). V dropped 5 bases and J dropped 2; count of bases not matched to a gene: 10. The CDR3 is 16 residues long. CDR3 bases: TGTGCCAGCAGTCGCTTTCGGGGAGGGGACACAGATACGCAGTATTTT. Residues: CASSRFRGGDTDTQYF.

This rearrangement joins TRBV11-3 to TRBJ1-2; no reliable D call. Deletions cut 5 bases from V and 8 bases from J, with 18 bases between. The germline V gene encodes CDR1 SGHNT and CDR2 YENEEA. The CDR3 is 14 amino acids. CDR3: CASSPRRRGWGYTF. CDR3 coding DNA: TGTGCCAGCAGCCCACGGAGGCGAGGGTGGGGCTACACCTTC.